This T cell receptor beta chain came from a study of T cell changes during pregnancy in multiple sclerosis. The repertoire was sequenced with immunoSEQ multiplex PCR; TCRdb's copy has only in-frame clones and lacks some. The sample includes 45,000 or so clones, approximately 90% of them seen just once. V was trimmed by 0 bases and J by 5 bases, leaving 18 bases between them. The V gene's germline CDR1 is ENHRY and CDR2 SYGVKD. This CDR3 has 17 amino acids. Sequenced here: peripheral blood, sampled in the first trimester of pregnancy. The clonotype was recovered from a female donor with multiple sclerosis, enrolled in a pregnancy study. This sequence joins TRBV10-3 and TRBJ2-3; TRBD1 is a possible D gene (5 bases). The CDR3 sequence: CAISESLGRVVIDTQYF. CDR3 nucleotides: TGTGCCATCAGTGAGTCTTTGGGCAGGGTGGTCATAGATACGCAGTATTTT.